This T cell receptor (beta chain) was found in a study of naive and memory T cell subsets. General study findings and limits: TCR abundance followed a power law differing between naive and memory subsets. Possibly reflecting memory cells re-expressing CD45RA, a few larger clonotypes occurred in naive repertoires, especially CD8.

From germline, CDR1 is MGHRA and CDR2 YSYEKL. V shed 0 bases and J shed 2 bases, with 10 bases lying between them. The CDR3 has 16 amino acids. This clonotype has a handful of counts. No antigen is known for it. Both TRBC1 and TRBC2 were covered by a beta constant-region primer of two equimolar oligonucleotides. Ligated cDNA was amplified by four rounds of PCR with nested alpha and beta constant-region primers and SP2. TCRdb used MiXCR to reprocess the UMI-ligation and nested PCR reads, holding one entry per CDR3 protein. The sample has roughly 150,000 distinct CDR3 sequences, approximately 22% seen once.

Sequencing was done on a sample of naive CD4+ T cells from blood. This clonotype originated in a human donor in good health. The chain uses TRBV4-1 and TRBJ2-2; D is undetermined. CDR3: CASSQEVPPNTGELFF. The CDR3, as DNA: TGCGCCAGCAGCCAAGAGGTTCCTCCTAACACCGGGGAGCTGTTTTTT.